This T cell receptor (beta chain) emerged from a study of vaccination and CD4 T cells after COVID-19. Researchers used the Oncomine TCR Beta short-read assay to sequence DNA from cultured CD4+ T cells. Using its own MiXCR run on the PCR reads, TCRdb lists one record per CDR3 protein. The table lists roughly 25,000 distinct CDR3 sequences, around 70% of them singletons. The treatment denotes: roughly nine-day PBMC culture with coronavirus spike peptide pools or control peptides (ViraFEST assay). CDR1 SGHTA and CDR2 FQGNSA come from the germline V gene. The CDR3 sequence is 16 residues long. The ends lost 3 bases at V and 1 base at J; junction bases unmatched: 1. This clonotype was picked up a small number of times. Its specificity is not known.

The V gene is TRBV7-2, the J gene TRBJ2-2, with 11 bases fitting TRBD2. This clonotype originated in a human donor who received a COVID-19 vaccine. The specimen comprised CD4+ T cells from blood, cultured in vitro, sampled after SARS-CoV-2 vaccination. Here the CDR3 DNA reads TGTGCCAGCAGCTTTAGCGGGGGGGAGAACACCGGGGAGCTGTTTTTT. Amino acid sequence: CASSFSGGENTGELFF.